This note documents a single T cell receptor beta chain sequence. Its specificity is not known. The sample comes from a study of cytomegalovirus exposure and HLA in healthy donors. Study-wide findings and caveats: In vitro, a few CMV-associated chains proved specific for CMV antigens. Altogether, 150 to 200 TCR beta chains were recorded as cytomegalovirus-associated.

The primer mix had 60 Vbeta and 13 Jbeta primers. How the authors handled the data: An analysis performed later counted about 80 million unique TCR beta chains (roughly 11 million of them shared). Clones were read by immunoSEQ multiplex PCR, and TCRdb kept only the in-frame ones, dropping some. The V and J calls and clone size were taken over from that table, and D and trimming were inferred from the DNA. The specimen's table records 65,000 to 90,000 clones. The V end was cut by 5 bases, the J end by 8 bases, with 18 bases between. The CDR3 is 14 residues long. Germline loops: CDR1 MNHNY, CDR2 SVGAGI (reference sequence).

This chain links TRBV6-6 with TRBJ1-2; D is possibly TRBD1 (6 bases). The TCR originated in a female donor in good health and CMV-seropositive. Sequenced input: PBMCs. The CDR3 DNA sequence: TGTGCCAGCAGTCCCGGACAGACCGGTGACGGCTACACCTTC. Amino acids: CASSPGQTGDGYTF.